Following are 27 T cell receptor beta chains from one sample sequenced in a study of blood T cell repertoires in COVID-19. Generated by immunoSEQ multiplex PCR, the TCRdb table keeps only in-frame clones and is missing some. In the table there are 100,000 or so clones, roughly four fifths of which are singletons. What was sequenced was peripheral blood. These receptors all stem from a man aged 50 or older with active or convalescent COVID-19.

The chain employs TRBV6-2 or TRBV6-3 and TRBJ2-3; D may be TRBD2 (6 bases). Looked up from germline, CDR1 is MNHEY and CDR2 is SVGEGT. This CDR3 has 16 amino acids. Trimming took off 0 bases at V and 0 bases at J, with 10 bases between the two ends. In DNA, the CDR3 is TGTGCCAGCAGTTACTCGCCAGGGACTAGCACAGATACGCAGTATTTT. Amino acids: CASSYSPGTSTDTQYF.

This chain joins TRBV28 and TRBJ1-5; 8 bases fit TRBD1. Germline CDR1 and CDR2: MDHEN and SYDVKM. The V segment lost 5 bases and the J segment 5 bases; nucleotides outside the gene matches: 8. The CDR3 contains 15 residues. CDR3 loop: CASSISGGVYQPQHF. The CDR3 DNA follows: TGTGCCAGCAGTATCTCAGGGGGCGTTTATCAGCCCCAGCATTTT.

This clone was found a few times. Other DNA sequences of this sample code for an identical CDR3. V gene TRBV7-9 combines with J gene TRBJ2-5; D may be TRBD2 (5 bases). Trimming took 0 bases from V and 2 from J, leaving 7 bases between them. The CDR3 length is 14 residues. Germline loops: CDR1 SEHNR, CDR2 FQNEAQ (reference sequence). For the CDR3, the DNA is TGTGCCAGCAGCTTAGCGAGGGAGCAAGAGACCCAGTACTTC. Its protein product is CASSLAREQETQYF.

The gene calls are TRBV5-8 and TRBJ1-6, with TRBD1 matching 8 bases. J lost 7 bases, V lost 5 bases, and 8 bases had no gene match. The CDR3 totals 15 residues. CDR1 SGHTS and CDR2 YDEGEE come from the germline V gene. For the CDR3, the DNA is TGTGCCAGCAGATCCACCGGGACAGGCAATTCACCCCTCCACTTT. Translated, it gives CASRSTGTGNSPLHF.

This clone was detected a few times. The CDR3 loop reads CASKQGGNSPLHF. CDR3 DNA: TGTGCCAGTAAACAGGGAGGGAATTCACCCCTCCACTTT. The chain combines TRBV19 with TRBJ1-6; D may be TRBD1 (6 bases). The CDR3 sequence is 13 residues long. The V gene's germline CDR1 is LNHDA and CDR2 SQIVND (reference sequence). V lost 7 bases to trimming and J lost 7 bases, with 11 bases between them.

The V and J genes are TRBV3-1 (or the pseudogene TRBV3-2) and TRBJ2-7; TRBD1 agrees at 9 bases. CDR1 is LGHDT, CDR2 YNNKEL, per germline (reference sequence). The CDR3 runs 14 residues. J was trimmed by 7 bases and V by 4 bases; bases with no gene match: 8. CDR3 nucleotides: TGTGCCAGCAGCCTACCGGGACAGGGAAAAGAGCAGTACTTC. This translates into CASSLPGQGKEQYF.

The J gene is TRBJ1-2, the V gene TRBV25-1, with D tentatively TRBD1 (6 bases). The CDR3 has 13 amino acids. Trimming cost V 5 bases and J 4 bases, with 11 bases left between them. Germline V gives CDR1 MGHDK, CDR2 SYGVNS. CDR3 amino acids: CASSPTGSYGYTF. For the CDR3, the DNA is TGTGCCAGCAGTCCGACAGGATCCTATGGCTACACCTTC.

The table lists this clone with a count of one. The CDR3 region is CASSFLDRENTEAFF. The CDR3 nucleotides are TGTGCCAGCAGTTTCCTGGACAGGGAGAACACTGAAGCTTTCTTT. The chain has TRBV28 and TRBJ1-1, with 8 bases matching TRBD1. Losses at the gene ends were 3 bases for V and 1 base for J; bases not matched to a gene: 4. Germline-derived CDR1 and CDR2 are MDHEN and SYDVKM. The CDR3 loop spans 15 amino acids.

This clone was picked up a small number of times. The chain combines TRBV28 with TRBJ2-5; 14 bases are a match to TRBD2. The CDR3 sequence is 16 residues long. V lost 6 bases and J lost 5; bases outside the gene matches: 8. Germline CDR1 reads MDHEN; CDR2 reads SYDVKM. The CDR3 sequence is CASRVGLAGVGETQYF. The CDR3 DNA sequence: TGTGCCAGCAGGGTGGGACTAGCGGGGGTCGGTGAGACCCAGTACTTC. Full variable domain (outside the CDR3, taken from reference TRBV28 and TRBJ2-5): DVKVTQSSRYLVKRTGEKVFLECVQDMDHENMFWYRQDPGLGLRLIYFSYDVKMKEKGDIPEGYSVSREKKERFSLILESASTNQTSMYLCASRVGLAGVGETQYFGPGTRLLVL.

The rearrangement links TRBV28 to TRBJ1-1; no clear D. Germline CDR1 is MDHEN and CDR2 is SYDVKM. CDR3 length equals 14 residues. Trimming removed 5 bases at V and 3 bases at J, with 13 bases between. CDR3 amino acids: CASSPVKRYTEAFF. The CDR3 DNA reads TGTGCCAGCAGTCCGGTGAAGCGGTACACTGAAGCTTTCTTT.

This rearrangement joins TRBV2 to TRBJ1-3; 7 bases line up with TRBD1. Trimming took 4 bases from V and 2 from J; bases not matched to a gene: 2. Germline-derived CDR1 and CDR2 are SNHLY and FYNNEI. This CDR3 comprises 14 residues. This CDR3 reads CASSVDRAGNTIYF. CDR3 DNA: TGTGCCAGCAGTGTAGACAGGGCTGGAAACACCATATATTTT.

The chain recombines TRBV21-1 with TRBJ2-3; no check of the table's D call, TRBD2, against the DNA was made. TRBV21-1 constitutes a pseudogene. The CDR3 is 16 amino acids. The CDR3 DNA follows: TGTGCCAGCAGCAAAGGGAGAGTAGCGGGGGGGGATACGCAGTATTTT. The encoded protein is CASSKGRVAGGDTQYF.

This clone has ten or more counts. V is TRBV7-2 and J is TRBJ2-7; D is possibly TRBD2 (6 bases). Trimming shortened V by 1 base and J by 2 bases, and 15 bases separated the two germline ends. Germline V CDR1 and CDR2: SGHTA, FQGNSA. This CDR3 has 16 amino acids. The CDR3 nucleotides are TGTGCCAGCAGCTTAGGGCGCTCGGGGGACCCCTACGAGCAGTACTTC. Protein sequence: CASSLGRSGDPYEQYF.

The chain employs TRBV5-4 and TRBJ2-2; 8 positions match TRBD1. After removal of 4 bases from V and 4 bases from J, the junction contained 9 bases not matched to a gene. CDR3 length: 16 amino acids. Germline-derived CDR1 and CDR2 are SGHNT and YYREEE (reference sequence). The DNA of the CDR3 is TGTGCCAGCAGCCTCCCGACAGGGGCGGCCACCGGGGAGCTGTTTTTT. This codes for CASSLPTGAATGELFF.

The rearrangement links TRBV5-1 to TRBJ2-3, with D tentatively TRBD1 (5 bases). V was trimmed by 0 bases and J by 0 bases, leaving 5 bases between them. The CDR3 spans 14 residues. The germline gives CDR1 SGHRS, CDR2 YFSETQ. CDR3 amino acids: CASSLEGSTDTQYF. DNA of the CDR3: TGCGCCAGCAGCTTGGAGGGGAGCACAGATACGCAGTATTTT.

The chain links TRBV28 to TRBJ2-5; 7 nucleotides line up with TRBD1. V trimming: 6 bases; J trimming: 5 bases; junction bases outside the gene matches: 9. CDR3 length: 14 residues. Germline CDR1 is MDHEN and CDR2 is SYDVKM. CDR3 nucleotides: TGTGCCAGCAGCCCCCGACAGGGAACGGAGACCCAGTACTTC. Residues: CASSPRQGTETQYF.

The J gene is TRBJ1-2, the V gene TRBV6-5; unclear D gene. The CDR3 consists of 13 residues. V lost 6 bases, J lost 0 bases, and 8 bases lay in between. Germline lookup yields CDR1 MNHEY and CDR2 SVGAGI. The CDR3 here is CASRMDSNYGYTF. CDR3 DNA sequence: TGTGCCAGCAGAATGGACTCTAACTATGGCTACACCTTC.

This clone turned up a few times. The rearrangement links TRBV6-6 to TRBJ2-7; 9 bases map to TRBD1. This CDR3 has 15 residues. CDR1 MNHNY and CDR2 SVGAGI come from the germline V gene (reference sequence). After removal of 2 bases from V and 5 bases from J, the junction contained 7 bases not matched to a gene. The CDR3 nucleotides are TGTGCCAGCAGTTACGGTCCCGGGACAGGGAACGAGCAGTACGTC. Protein product: CASSYGPGTGNEQYV.

The chain joins TRBV29-1 to TRBJ1-2; D is uncertain. CDR3 length: 11 residues. Trimming removed 3 bases at V and 4 bases at J, with 6 bases between. CDR1 and CDR2 from the germline V gene are SQVTM and ANQGSEA. This CDR3 is CSVDRSYGYTF. CDR3 bases: TGCAGCGTTGACAGAAGCTATGGCTACACCTTC.

The chain recombines TRBV28 with TRBJ1-2; a possible D gene is TRBD1 (6 bases). Per the germline V gene, CDR1 is MDHEN and CDR2 is SYDVKM. The CDR3 contains 17 residues. V lost 3 bases and J lost 0, with 17 bases in between. CDR3 in DNA: TGTGCCAGCAGTTTCTCCGGGGGGGCCTACACTAACTATGGCTACACCTTC. The encoded protein is CASSFSGGAYTNYGYTF.

This clone was observed once. The chain couples TRBV28 to TRBJ2-5, with 11 bases matching TRBD2. V dropped 4 bases and J dropped 4; count of bases not matched to a gene: 5. CDR1 is MDHEN and CDR2 is SYDVKM in the germline V gene. CDR3 length equals 15 residues. CDR3 region: CASSSGGTSGETQYF. CDR3 DNA: TGTGCCAGCAGTTCTGGAGGGACTAGCGGAGAGACCCAGTACTTC.

The gene calls are TRBV7-2 and TRBJ2-3; 10 bases match TRBD2. CDR1 and CDR2 (germline): SGHTA, FQGNSA. Unmatched junction bases numbered 5, after V lost 2 bases and J lost 3 bases. The CDR3 runs 16 residues. The CDR3 bases are TGTGCCAGCAGCTTAATAAGCGGGGGGGCTACAGATACGCAGTATTTT. Encoded protein: CASSLISGGATDTQYF.

The gene calls are TRBV1 and TRBJ2-3; the listed D gene, TRBD2, was not tested against the DNA. TRBV1 corresponds to a pseudogene. The CDR3 runs 17 residues. The CDR3 region has the DNA TGCACCAGCAGCCAAGATTCCCCGGGACTCGATTCGGGTACGCAGTATTTT. Protein product: CTSSQDSPGLDSGTQYF.

The rearrangement uses TRBV18 and TRBJ2-1, with 11 bases aligning to TRBD2. This CDR3 has 15 amino acids. CDR1 KGHSH and CDR2 LQKENI come from the germline V gene. The trim removed 6 bases at V and 3 bases at J, leaving 4 bases unmatched. In DNA form, the CDR3 reads TGTGCCAGCTCTAGCGGGGGGGCCATCTACAATGAGCAGTTCTTC. Translating gives CASSSGGAIYNEQFF.

In this sample, this clone turned up once. The chain uses TRBV18 and TRBJ1-1; no clear D. Germline V gene data show CDR1 as KGHSH and CDR2 as LQKENI. V was trimmed by 2 bases and J by 4 bases, leaving 8 bases between them. This CDR3 region has 13 residues. The CDR3 DNA follows: TGTGCCAGCTCACCAGATTGGAGCACTGAAGCTTTCTTT. This gives the protein CASSPDWSTEAFF.

The CDR3 coding sequence is TGTGCCAGCTCACGGGACAGGGGTGGGACTGAAGCTTTCTTT. It is translated as CASSRDRGGTEAFF. This chain joins TRBV18 and TRBJ1-1, with 10 positions matching TRBD1. Germline V gene lookup returns CDR1 KGHSH and CDR2 LQKENI. Trimming took 4 bases from V and 5 from J; bases not matched to a gene: 4. This CDR3 has 14 residues.

The chain couples TRBV5-1 to TRBJ2-1, with 12 bases aligning to TRBD1. CDR1 is SGHRS, CDR2 YFSETQ, per germline. The CDR3 sequence is 16 residues long. V lost 0 bases to trimming and J lost 8 bases; unmatched junction nucleotides: 6. The CDR3 reads CASSLDGTGGFDEQFF. Here the CDR3 DNA reads TGCGCCAGCAGCTTGGACGGGACAGGGGGCTTTGATGAGCAGTTCTTC.